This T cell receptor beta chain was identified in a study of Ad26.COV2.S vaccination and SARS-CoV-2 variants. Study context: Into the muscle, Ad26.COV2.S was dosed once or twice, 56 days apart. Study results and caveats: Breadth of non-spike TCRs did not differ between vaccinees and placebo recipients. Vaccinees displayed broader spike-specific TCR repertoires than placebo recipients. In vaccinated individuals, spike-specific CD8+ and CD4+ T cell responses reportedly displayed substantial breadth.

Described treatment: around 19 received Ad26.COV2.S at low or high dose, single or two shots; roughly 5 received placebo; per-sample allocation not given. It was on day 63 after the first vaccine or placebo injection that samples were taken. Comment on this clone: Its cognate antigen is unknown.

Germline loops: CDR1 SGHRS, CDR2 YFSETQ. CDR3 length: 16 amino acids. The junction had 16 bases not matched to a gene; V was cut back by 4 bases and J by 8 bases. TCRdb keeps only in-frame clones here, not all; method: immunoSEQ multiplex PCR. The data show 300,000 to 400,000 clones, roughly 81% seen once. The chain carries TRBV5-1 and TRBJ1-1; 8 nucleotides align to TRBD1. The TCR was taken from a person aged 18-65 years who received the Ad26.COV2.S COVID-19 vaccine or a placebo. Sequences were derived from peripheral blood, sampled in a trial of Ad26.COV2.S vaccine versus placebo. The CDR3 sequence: CASSLLPRTGGGEAFF. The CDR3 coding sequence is TGCGCCAGCAGCCTCCTCCCCCGAACAGGGGGGGGAGAAGCTTTCTTT.